Each of the 19 T cell receptor beta chains below was sequenced from the same sample in a study of PD-L1 blockade in urothelial cancer. Sequenced by immunoSEQ multiplex PCR; TCRdb stores in-frame clones only, minus some. Of tens of thousands of clones listed, roughly 87% were seen once; the top ten hold 14% to 15%. Time point meaning: pretreatment peripheral blood. The starting material was PBMCs, obtained around atezolizumab (anti-PD-L1) treatment. The receptor set was obtained from a woman aged 55-70 years with urothelial cancer.

The chain is built from TRBV6-1 and TRBJ2-5; 11 bases are a match to TRBD2. Germline trimming cut 6 bases from V and 5 bases from J; bases unmatched to any gene: 2. The CDR3 has 13 residues. CDR1 and CDR2 from the germline V gene are MNHNS and SASEGT. The CDR3 spells CASRTSGVETQYF. CDR3 DNA: TGTGCCAGCAGGACTAGCGGGGTGGAGACCCAGTACTTC.

This clone occurred a few times. V and J are TRBV29-1 and TRBJ1-1, with D hard to call. V lost 0 bases and J 1 base, leaving 12 bases between the germline ends. CDR1 is SQVTM, CDR2 ANQGSEA, per germline. The CDR3 runs to 15 residues. The CDR3 region has the DNA TGCAGCGTTGAAGATCTCCCCGGAGGGAACACTGAAGCTTTCTTT. Encoded protein: CSVEDLPGGNTEAFF.

The V and J genes are TRBV6-5 and TRBJ2-7, with D perhaps matching TRBD1 (6 bases). The CDR3 spans 14 residues. Germline CDR1 MNHEY, CDR2 SVGAGI. Trimming removed 5 bases at V and 2 bases at J, with 13 bases between. CDR3 sequence reads: CASSGWTEPYEQYF. As DNA, the CDR3 is TGTGCCAGCAGTGGCTGGACAGAGCCCTACGAGCAGTACTTC.

This clone showed up just a few times. The chain recombines TRBV5-5 with TRBJ2-7; 9 positions match TRBD1. Germline V gene data show CDR1 as SGHKS and CDR2 as YYEKEE (reference sequence). The CDR3 covers 15 residues. Trimming removed 1 base from V and 3 bases from J; junction bases left unmatched: 5. The CDR3 sequence is CASSLTGQGLYEQYF. CDR3 bases: TGTGCCAGCAGCTTGACAGGACAGGGGCTCTACGAGCAGTACTTC.

The chain joins TRBV7-9 to TRBJ2-2, with 9 positions matching TRBD1. The ends lost 5 bases at V and 5 bases at J; junction bases unmatched: 6. CDR1 SEHNR and CDR2 FQNEAQ come from the germline V gene (reference sequence). The CDR3 consists of 15 residues. Here the CDR3 reads CASSLTGTGTGELFF. The CDR3 DNA sequence: TGTGCCAGCAGCCTCACCGGGACAGGGACCGGGGAGCTGTTTTTT. The full variable domain, completed using reference TRBV7-9 and TRBJ2-2, is DTGVSQNPRHKITKRGQNVTFRCDPISEHNRLYWYRQTLGQGPEFLTYFQNEAQLEKSRLLSDRFSAERPKGSFSTLEIQRTEQGDSAMYLCASSLTGTGTGELFFGEGSRLTVL.

This chain uses TRBV29-1 with TRBJ1-1; TRBD1 is a possible D gene (6 bases). Trimming pared 7 bases from V and 0 bases from J, leaving 18 bases between. The CDR3 contains 15 residues. Germline CDR1 reads SQVTM; CDR2 reads ANQGSEA. The CDR3 sequence: CSAPGAGAMNTEAFF. CDR3 in DNA: TGCAGCGCTCCGGGGGCGGGAGCTATGAACACTGAAGCTTTCTTT.

The rearrangement links TRBV25-1 to TRBJ1-1, with D possibly being TRBD1 (6 bases). The CDR3 contains 11 residues. Germline V gene sequence: CDR1 MGHDK, CDR2 SYGVNS. V was shortened by 5 bases and J by 10 bases, with 11 bases between the two germline ends. The CDR3 sequence: CASSLAGAAFF. Here the CDR3 DNA reads TGTGCCAGCAGTCTAGCAGGGGCAGCTTTCTTT.

The chain combines TRBV5-1 with TRBJ2-5; D may be TRBD1 (6 bases). Trimming pared 3 bases from V and 1 base from J, leaving 16 bases between. The CDR3 sequence is 16 residues long. The V gene's germline CDR1 is SGHRS and CDR2 YFSETQ. The CDR3 protein is CASSSLPGQSQETQYF. The CDR3 DNA is TGCGCCAGCAGCTCCCTCCCCGGACAGAGCCAAGAGACCCAGTACTTC.

This chain connects TRBV7-2 to TRBJ2-2; a possible D gene is TRBD2 (7 bases). The CDR3 contains 16 residues. CDR1 is SGHTA and CDR2 is FQGNSA in the germline V gene. V lost 1 base to trimming and J lost 4 bases, with 13 bases between them. CDR3 amino acids: CASSLEGGEFTGELFF. The CDR3 bases are TGTGCCAGCAGCTTAGAAGGGGGGGAGTTCACCGGGGAGCTGTTTTTT.

The chain couples TRBV18 to TRBJ1-5; 7 bases map to TRBD1. CDR3 size: 14 residues. CDR1 is KGHSH and CDR2 is LQKENI in the germline V gene. The trim removed 2 bases at V and 3 bases at J, leaving 1 base unmatched. The CDR3 nucleotides read TGTGCCAGCTCACCAGGACAGGCCAATCAGCCCCAGCATTTT. Amino acid sequence: CASSPGQANQPQHF.

The chain combines TRBV4-3 with TRBJ2-5; 8 bases are a match to TRBD1. V dropped 2 bases and J dropped 5; count of bases not matched to a gene: 7. In germline, CDR1 is LGHNA, CDR2 YSLEER. The CDR3 runs to 15 residues. This chain's CDR3 is CASSQQGARLETQYF. The CDR3 DNA is TGCGCCAGCAGCCAACAGGGGGCGAGGTTGGAGACCCAGTACTTC.

The CDR3 loop reads CASSLHPLAGGREQYF. DNA of the CDR3: TGTGCCAGCAGCCTCCACCCCCTAGCGGGTGGTCGCGAGCAGTACTTC. V gene TRBV5-4 combines with J gene TRBJ2-7, with TRBD2 matching 8 bases. Germline V gives CDR1 SGHNT, CDR2 YYREEE (reference sequence). With V trimmed by 4 bases and J by 6 bases, 15 bases remained unmatched. This CDR3 spans 16 amino acids.

This chain joins TRBV5-6 and TRBJ1-1, with D unclear. The V end lost 3 bases, the J end lost 1 base, and 10 bases lay between the germline ends. CDR1 is SGHDT and CDR2 is YYEEEE in the germline V gene. This CDR3 has 14 amino acids. Here the CDR3 reads CASSYGTANTEAFF. CDR3 nucleotides: TGTGCCAGCAGCTACGGTACCGCGAACACTGAAGCTTTCTTT.

The chain is built from TRBV5-5 and TRBJ2-7, with D possibly TRBD2 on 6 matching bases. This CDR3 has 15 amino acids. The germline V and J ends were trimmed by 0 bases and 2 bases, with 12 bases remaining between them. CDR1 and CDR2 from the germline V gene are SGHKS and YYEKEE (reference sequence). DNA of the CDR3: TGTGCCAGCAGCTTGGCCCATAGCGGTGCCTACGAGCAGTACTTC. Its protein product is CASSLAHSGAYEQYF.

V gene TRBV18 combines with J gene TRBJ2-1, with 10 bases matching TRBD1. Germline V gene lookup returns CDR1 KGHSH and CDR2 LQKENI. Losses at the gene ends were 6 bases for V and 6 bases for J; bases not matched to a gene: 5. The CDR3 is 14 residues long. CDR3 sequence: CASSLRTGGNEQFF. DNA for the CDR3: TGTGCCAGCTCCTTGCGGACAGGGGGCAATGAGCAGTTCTTC.

The gene calls are TRBV5-4 and TRBJ1-4, with D perhaps TRBD1 (5 bases). V was shortened by 4 bases and J by 7 bases, with 17 bases between the two germline ends. Germline V lookup: CDR1 SGHNT, CDR2 YYREEE (reference sequence). The CDR3 has 15 amino acids. The CDR3 sequence: CASSGPGGGPEKLFF. The CDR3 nucleotides read TGTGCCAGCAGCGGGCCCGGGGGGGGTCCTGAAAAACTGTTTTTT.

The gene calls are TRBV27 and TRBJ1-1, with 9 bases aligning to TRBD1. The CDR3 sequence is 16 residues long. V lost 4 bases, J lost 4 bases, and 10 bases stayed unmatched. CDR1 and CDR2 from the germline V gene are MNHEY and SMNVEV (reference sequence). As DNA, the CDR3 is TGTGCCAGCAGTTGGGGGACAGGGAACGGTGGCACTGAAGCTTTCTTT. The encoded protein is CASSWGTGNGGTEAFF.

The rearrangement joins TRBV28 to TRBJ1-4, with 8 nucleotides matching TRBD1. The CDR3 length is 15 residues. CDR1 and CDR2 (germline): MDHEN, SYDVKM. V was clipped by 4 bases and J by 7 bases; unmatched bases: 8. In DNA form, the CDR3 reads TGTGCCAGCAGTTCAGGGGGCGTCGGCGGTGAAAAACTGTTTTTT. As protein: CASSSGGVGGEKLFF.

The rearrangement uses TRBV12-1 and TRBJ2-3; the table's D call, TRBD2, has no DNA check behind it. TRBV12-1 is a recognized pseudogene. There are 14 residues in the CDR3. The CDR3 is CASNLLAGADTQYF. The DNA of the CDR3 is TGTGCCAGCAACCTCCTGGCGGGAGCAGATACGCAGTATTTT.